The rows below give T cell receptor beta chains drawn from one sample of a study of shared clonotypes between healthy human individuals. Produced via immunoSEQ multiplex PCR; TCRdb's table is partial and in-frame only. In the table there are under 650,000 clones, less than 96% of which are singletons. Sequencing was performed on naive CD4+ T cells sorted from blood. Receptors originate from a woman in her 30s in good health. Both conserved end residues are part of each CDR3. D genes are given only for firm matches. Clone size is shown for a subset of rows, as once, few, many or a class of expanded clone.

CASRDGQGMNTEAFF | TGCGCCAGCAGAGACGGACAGGGGATGAACACTGAAGCTTTCTTT | TRBV10-2 | TRBD1 | once | TRBJ1-1
CASSYTQGSYEQYF | TGTGCCAGCAGTTATACGCAGGGATCCTACGAGCAGTACTTC | TRBV6-6 | . | . | TRBJ2-7
CASSFDSPSYNEQFF | TGTGCCAGCAGCTTCGACAGTCCGTCCTACAATGAGCAGTTCTTC | TRBV5-4 | . | . | TRBJ2-1
CASSIVAEETQYF | TGTGCCAGTAGTATAGTGGCCGAAGAGACCCAGTACTTC | TRBV19 | . | once | TRBJ2-5
CASSSTSGSRYEQYF | TGCGCCAGCAGCTCAACTAGCGGGAGCCGGTACGAGCAGTACTTC | TRBV5-1 | TRBD2 | . | TRBJ2-7
CASSQVSGTYNEQFF | TGTGCCAGCAGCCAAGTGAGCGGAACCTACAATGAGCAGTTCTTC | TRBV4-2 | . | . | TRBJ2-1
CASSSWIRSYEQYF | TGTGCCAGCAGTTCCTGGATCCGCTCCTACGAGCAGTACTTC | TRBV27 | . | once | TRBJ2-7
CASSIVKGNQPQHF | TGTGCCAGTAGTATAGTGAAGGGGAACCAGCCCCAGCATTTT | TRBV19 | . | . | TRBJ1-5
CASSEGIEQYF | TGTGCCAGCAGTGAGGGGATCGAGCAGTACTTC | TRBV6-8 | . | . | TRBJ2-7
CASSAPGTDYEQYF | TGTGCCAGCAGCGCCCCGGGGACAGACTACGAGCAGTACTTC | TRBV7-7 | TRBD1 | . | TRBJ2-7
CASSFGPRAQPGTGLYEQYF | TGTGCCAGCAGCTTTGGACCCCGCGCCCAACCCGGGACAGGGCTTTACGAGCAGTACTTC | TRBV5-4 | TRBD1 | once | TRBJ2-7
CASSISLASGTYNEQFF | TGTGCCAGCAGCATATCCTTGGCTAGCGGGACCTACAATGAGCAGTTCTTC | TRBV11-1 | TRBD2 | . | TRBJ2-1
CASSLNSPKDTQYF | TGTGCCAGCAGCCTTAACTCTCCCAAAGATACGCAGTATTTT | TRBV28 | . | . | TRBJ2-3
CASHAGYGYTF | TGTGCCAGCCATGCAGGCTATGGCTACACCTTC | TRBV28 | . | few | TRBJ1-2
CASSPEGGWPPPYEQYF | TGCGCCAGCAGTCCGGAAGGGGGGTGGCCACCCCCCTACGAGCAGTACTTC | TRBV23-1 | . | . | TRBJ2-7
CASSLKTDRGVNIQYF | TGTGCCAGCAGCTTGAAGACAGACAGGGGAGTAAACATTCAGTACTTC | TRBV5-4 | TRBD1 | . | TRBJ2-4
CSVGGADGYTF | TGCAGCGTTGGAGGGGCGGATGGCTACACCTTC | TRBV29-1 | . | . | TRBJ1-2
CASSSSPGTDVNEKLFF | TGCGCCAGCAGCTCCTCGCCTGGTACGGATGTTAATGAAAAACTGTTTTTT | TRBV5-1 | . | . | TRBJ1-4
CASSEGQVVNEKLFF | TGTGCCAGCAGTGAAGGACAGGTTGTTAATGAAAAACTGTTTTTT | TRBV6-1 | . | . | TRBJ1-4
CASSPRTGETQYF | TGTGCCAGCTCACCCAGGACTGGGGAGACCCAGTACTTC | TRBV18 | . | . | TRBJ2-5
CASSLEPTDTQYF | TGCGCCAGCAGCCTGGAGCCGACAGATACGCAGTATTTT | TRBV10-2 | . | . | TRBJ2-3
CASTKRSGSGQGTYYEQYF | TGTGCCAGTACTAAGAGGTCCGGTTCGGGACAGGGAACTTACTACGAGCAGTACTTC | TRBV19 | TRBD1 | . | TRBJ2-7
CASSTGFSGANVLTF | TGTGCCAGTAGTACGGGCTTCTCTGGGGCCAACGTCCTGACTTTC | TRBV19 | . | . | TRBJ2-6
CASSSGGTTQETQYF | TGCGCCAGCAGCTCGGGCGGGACCACCCAAGAGACCCAGTACTTC | TRBV5-1 | . | . | TRBJ2-5
CASSVVRGAFSYEQYF | TGTGCCAGCAGCGTGGTTCGGGGGGCCTTCTCCTACGAGCAGTACTTC | TRBV11-2 | . | . | TRBJ2-7
CASSYSEAGAYNEQFF | TGTGCCAGCAGCTACTCTGAGGCAGGGGCCTACAATGAGCAGTTCTTC | TRBV6-5 | . | . | TRBJ2-1
CASSLLSEQYF | TGTGCCAGCAGTTTGTTGTCCGAGCAGTACTTC | TRBV2 | . | once | TRBJ2-7
CSVEESSSGNTIYF | TGCAGCGTTGAAGAATCGTCCTCTGGAAACACCATATATTTT | TRBV29-1 | . | . | TRBJ1-3
CASSSPFRRVGSTDTQYF | TGTGCCAGCAGTTCCCCGTTCCGGAGGGTAGGCAGCACAGATACGCAGTATTTT | TRBV27 | . | . | TRBJ2-3
CASSPRTSGRAIYNEQFF | TGTGCCAGCAGCCCAAGGACTAGCGGGAGAGCCATTTACAATGAGCAGTTCTTC | TRBV11-2 | TRBD2 | . | TRBJ2-1
CASSLGRGLGGELFF | TGTGCCAGCAGTTTAGGCAGGGGGCTTGGCGGGGAGCTGTTTTTT | TRBV27 | TRBD1 | . | TRBJ2-2
CASSFPHPGPISNQPQHF | TGCGCCAGCAGCTTTCCCCACCCGGGACCGATTAGCAATCAGCCCCAGCATTTT | TRBV5-1 | . | . | TRBJ1-5
CASSFQTGSGTEAFF | TGCGCCAGCAGCTTCCAAACAGGGAGTGGCACTGAAGCTTTCTTT | TRBV5-1 | . | . | TRBJ1-1
CASSETGGLSEQFF | TGTGCCAGCTCAGAGACAGGGGGGTTGAGTGAGCAGTTCTTC | TRBV18 | TRBD1 | . | TRBJ2-1
CSVEEGNYGYTF | TGCAGCGTTGAAGAGGGTAACTATGGCTACACCTTC | TRBV29-1 | . | . | TRBJ1-2
CASRSNRGGSNQPQHF | TGTGCCAGCAGGTCCAACAGGGGGGGGAGCAATCAGCCCCAGCATTTT | TRBV28 | TRBD1 | . | TRBJ1-5
CASSRGGGPIRPDEQYF | TGTGCCAGCAGCCGGGGTGGTGGGCCGATTCGTCCCGACGAGCAGTACTTC | TRBV7-9 | . | . | TRBJ2-7
CATSFSGGTGELFF | TGTGCCACCAGCTTCTCCGGGGGCACCGGGGAGCTGTTTTTT | TRBV15 | . | . | TRBJ2-2
CASITGGGFSYEQYF | TGTGCCAGCATTACTGGGGGGGGGTTCTCCTACGAGCAGTACTTC | TRBV28 | TRBD2 | . | TRBJ2-7